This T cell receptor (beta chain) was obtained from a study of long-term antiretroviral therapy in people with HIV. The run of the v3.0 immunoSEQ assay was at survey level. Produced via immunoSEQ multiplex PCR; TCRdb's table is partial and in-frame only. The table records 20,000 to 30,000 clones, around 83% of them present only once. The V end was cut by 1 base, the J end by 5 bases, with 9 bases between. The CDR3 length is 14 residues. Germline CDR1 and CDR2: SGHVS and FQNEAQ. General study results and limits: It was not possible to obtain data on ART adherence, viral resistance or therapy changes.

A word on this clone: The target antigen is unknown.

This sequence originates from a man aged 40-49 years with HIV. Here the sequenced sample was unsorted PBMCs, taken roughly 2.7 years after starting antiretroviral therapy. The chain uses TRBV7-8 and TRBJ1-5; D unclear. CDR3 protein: CASSLGRGDQPQHF. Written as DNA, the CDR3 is TGTGCCAGCAGCTTAGGGCGTGGAGATCAGCCCCAGCATTTT.